The 5 T cell receptor beta chains below come from one sample, sequenced in a study of shared clonotypes between healthy human individuals. The data were produced by immunoSEQ multiplex PCR, yet TCRdb's version contains in-frame clones alone and is incomplete. The table records about 79,000 clones, about 64% of them present only once. Source material: memory CD8+ T cells sorted from blood. This sample's subset: CD45RO+ cells pooled with CCR7-negative TemRA cells. The receptors were sampled from a man aged 25 to 45 in good health.

With respect to this clone: Mismatch with germline at one junction end may stem from a read error. This sequence joins TRBV2 and TRBJ2-4, with 9 bases aligning to TRBD1. The CDR3 spans 15 residues. The germline V gene encodes CDR1 SNHLY and CDR2 FYNNEI. The CDR3 bases are TGTGCCAGCAGTGAAGGGACAGGGGCCAGAAACATTCAGTACTTC. Translating gives CASSEGTGARNIQYF.

This clone was picked up a small number of times. The V and J genes are TRBV27 and TRBJ1-5; D unresolved. The ends were cut back, 0 bases at V and 4 bases at J, with 10 bases in the middle. The CDR3 is made up of 15 amino acids. In germline, CDR1 is MNHEY, CDR2 SMNVEV (reference sequence). DNA of the CDR3: TGTGCCAGCAGTTTATCCATTTATCGTAATCAGCCCCAGCATTTT. It translates to CASSLSIYRNQPQHF.

J is TRBJ2-1 and V is TRBV18, with D uncertain. This CDR3 is built from 14 residues. V was trimmed by 2 bases and J by 6 bases, leaving 11 bases between them. Germline lookup yields CDR1 KGHSH and CDR2 LQKENI. The CDR3: CASSPGRAGNEQFF. Here the CDR3 DNA reads TGTGCCAGCTCACCAGGTAGGGCTGGCAATGAGCAGTTCTTC.

With respect to this clone: The identical CDR3 is also encoded by other nucleotide sequences in the sample. V and J are TRBV5-1 and TRBJ2-6; D uncertain. The CDR3 length is 12 residues. V lost 7 bases, J lost 3 bases, and 5 bases lay in between. Germline V lookup: CDR1 SGHRS, CDR2 YFSETQ. CDR3 bases: TGCGCCAGCCATAGTGGGGCCAACGTCCTGACTTTC. It is translated as CASHSGANVLTF.

The V and J genes are TRBV7-9 and TRBJ1-4; no clear D gene. CDR3 length equals 14 residues. Trimming took 1 base from V and 11 from J, leaving 14 bases between them. Germline-derived CDR1 and CDR2 are SEHNR and FQNEAQ (reference sequence). The CDR3 DNA sequence: TGTGCCAGCAGCTTAGATGACCCGGGATGGAAACTGTTTTTT. This sequence encodes CASSLDDPGWKLFF.